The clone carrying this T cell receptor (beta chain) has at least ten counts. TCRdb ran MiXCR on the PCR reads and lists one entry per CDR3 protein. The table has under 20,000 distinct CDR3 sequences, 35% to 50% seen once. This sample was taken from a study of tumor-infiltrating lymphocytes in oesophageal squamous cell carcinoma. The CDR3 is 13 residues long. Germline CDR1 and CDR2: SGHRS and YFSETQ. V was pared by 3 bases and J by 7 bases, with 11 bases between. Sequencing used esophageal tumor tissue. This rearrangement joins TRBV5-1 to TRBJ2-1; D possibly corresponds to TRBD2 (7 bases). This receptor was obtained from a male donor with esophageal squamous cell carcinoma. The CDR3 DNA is TGCGCCAGCAGCTGGACTAGGGGGAATGAGCAGTTCTTC. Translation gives CASSWTRGNEQFF.